This T cell receptor (beta chain) was captured in a study of blood T cell repertoires in COVID-19. Study overall: Acute and convalescent COVID-19 samples came from the United States, Italy and Spain. Sources were T cells, B-cell-depleted T cells, or PBMCs; the material itself was cDNA or gDNA.

The authors' processing: Amplification of reference gene primers was used by the study to estimate nucleated cell counts. TCRdb keeps only in-frame clones here, not all; method: immunoSEQ multiplex PCR. The V and J calls and clone size come from that table; D and trimming were worked out from the DNA. Counted here are about 73,000 clones, 65% to 90% occurring once; the ten biggest clones make up less than 8%. V lost 1 base, J lost 4 bases, and 5 bases lay in between. The CDR3 covers 13 residues. Germline assignment: CDR1 SSHAT and CDR2 FNYEAQ (reference sequence). The clonotype comes from an older woman with acute or convalescent COVID-19. The specimen sequenced was peripheral blood. The genes are TRBV7-7 and TRBJ1-3, with a possible D match to TRBD1 (5 bases). The CDR3 DNA reads TGTGCCAGCAGCTTAGACAGGGGAAACACCATATATTTT. Translation gives CASSLDRGNTIYF. The whole variable domain, filled in from reference TRBV7-7 and TRBJ1-3, reads GAGVSQSPRYKVTKRGQDVTLRCDPISSHATLYWYQQALGQGPEFLTYFNYEAQPDKSGLPSDRFSAERPEGSISTLTIQRTEQRDSAMYRCASSLDRGNTIYFGEGSWLTVV.